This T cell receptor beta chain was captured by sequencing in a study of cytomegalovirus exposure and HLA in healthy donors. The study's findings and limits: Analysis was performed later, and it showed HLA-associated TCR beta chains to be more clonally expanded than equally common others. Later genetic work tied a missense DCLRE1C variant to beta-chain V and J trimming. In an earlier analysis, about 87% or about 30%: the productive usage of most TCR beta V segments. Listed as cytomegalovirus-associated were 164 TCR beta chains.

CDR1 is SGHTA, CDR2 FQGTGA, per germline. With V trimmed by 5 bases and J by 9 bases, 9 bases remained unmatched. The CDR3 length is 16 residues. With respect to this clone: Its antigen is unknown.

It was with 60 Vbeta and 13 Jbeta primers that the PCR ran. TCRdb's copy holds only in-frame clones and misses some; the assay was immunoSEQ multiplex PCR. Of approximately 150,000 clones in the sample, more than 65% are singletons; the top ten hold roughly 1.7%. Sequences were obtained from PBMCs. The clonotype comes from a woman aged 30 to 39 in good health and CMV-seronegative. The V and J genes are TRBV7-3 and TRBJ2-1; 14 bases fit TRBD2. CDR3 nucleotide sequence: TGTGCCAGCAGCAGAAGACTAGCGGGAGGGCCCAGTGAGCAGTTCTTC. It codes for CASSRRLAGGPSEQFF. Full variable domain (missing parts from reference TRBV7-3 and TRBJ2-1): GAGVSQTPSNKVTEKGKYVELRCDPISGHTALYWYRQSLGQGPEFLIYFQGTGAADDSGLPNDRFFAVRPEGSVSTLKIQRTERGDSAVYLCASSRRLAGGPSEQFFGPGTRLTVL.